The 19 T cell receptor beta chains below come from one sample, sequenced in a study of cytomegalovirus exposure and HLA in healthy donors. The PCR used 60 Vbeta and 13 Jbeta primers. The protocol was immunoSEQ multiplex PCR, while the TCRdb copy is restricted to in-frame clones and leaves out a portion. In the table there are some 120,000 clones, under 12% of which are singletons. Sequencing was carried out using PBMCs. These receptors originate from a woman aged 18-29 years in good health and CMV-seropositive.

There are a few counts of this clone. The V call is TRBV4-2, the J call TRBJ2-1; no clear D. With 4 bases removed from V and 4 bases from J, the gap between germline ends came to 17 bases. The CDR3 sequence is 16 residues long. Germline V gene data show CDR1 as LGHNA and CDR2 as YNFKEQ. CDR3 sequence (DNA): TGTGCCAGCAGCCCCTTAACCAACCTAGGTTACAATGAGCAGTTCTTC. Its protein is CASSPLTNLGYNEQFF.

This clone came up a few times. V usage is TRBV10-2 and J usage is TRBJ2-7; a possible D gene is TRBD2 (6 bases). Germline loops: CDR1 WSHSY, CDR2 SAAADI. Trimming removed 2 bases at V and 5 bases at J, with 10 bases between. This CDR3 has 13 amino acids. DNA of the CDR3: TGCGCCAGCAGTGAGCGGGAGATCCACGAGCAGTACTTC. Translation: CASSEREIHEQYF.

J is TRBJ2-1 and V is TRBV7-6; 8 bases are shared with TRBD2. Looked up from germline, CDR1 is SGHVS and CDR2 is FNYEAQ. With V trimmed by 6 bases and J by 3 bases, 7 bases remained unmatched. The CDR3 extends over 15 amino acids. This CDR3 reads CASSITSGFYNEQFF. The CDR3 nucleotides read TGTGCCAGCAGTATTACTAGCGGCTTCTACAATGAGCAGTTCTTC.

In this sample, this clone turned up a few times. The V gene is TRBV7-9, the J gene TRBJ2-1; 10 bases are a match to TRBD2. Trimming at V came to 0 bases and at J to 10 bases, leaving 6 bases not matched to a gene. The CDR3 contains 15 residues. Per germline, CDR1 SEHNR and CDR2 FQNEAQ (reference sequence). The DNA for the CDR3 is TGTGCCAGCAGCTTAGCGCTAGCGGGAGTAGGCGAGCAGTTCTTC. Protein: CASSLALAGVGEQFF.

The chain carries TRBV7-6 and TRBJ2-7; D not resolved. The germline CDR1 and CDR2 sequences are SGHVS and FNYEAQ. CDR3 length equals 14 residues. Trimming left V 7 bases short and J 1 base short, with 14 bases between. CDR3 loop: CASTPSGDSYEQYF. CDR3 DNA: TGTGCCAGCACCCCTTCCGGTGATTCCTACGAGCAGTACTTC.

This clone appeared many times. The rearrangement uses TRBV12-5 and TRBJ2-1, with 13 bases aligning to TRBD2. The trim removed 7 bases at V and 6 bases at J, leaving 3 bases unmatched. This CDR3 contains 14 residues. Germline V lookup: CDR1 LGHNT, CDR2 FRNRAP. This chain's CDR3 is CASARLAGGNEQFF. The CDR3 region has the DNA TGTGCTAGTGCCCGACTAGCGGGAGGCAATGAGCAGTTCTTC.

The sample holds a few counts of this clone. The chain combines TRBV30 with TRBJ1-1; D is unresolved. The CDR3 spans 14 residues. CDR1 and CDR2 from the germline V gene are GTSNPN and SVGIG (reference sequence). V shed 3 bases and J shed 1 base, with 12 bases lying between them. CDR3 loop: CAWRRQAENTEAFF. The CDR3 region has the DNA TGTGCCTGGAGACGGCAGGCCGAGAACACTGAAGCTTTCTTT.

The genes are TRBV13 and TRBJ1-5, with a possible D match to TRBD1 (6 bases). The CDR3 runs 15 residues. Germline loops: CDR1 PRHDT, CDR2 FYEKMQ (reference sequence). Deletions cut 0 bases from V and 2 bases from J, with 8 bases between. The CDR3 region has the DNA TGTGCCAGCAGCTTAGGGACAGGAGGCAATCAGCCCCAGCATTTT. Protein sequence: CASSLGTGGNQPQHF.

This chain joins TRBV29-1 and TRBJ1-1; maybe TRBD1 (5 bases). CDR1 SQVTM and CDR2 ANQGSEA come from the germline V gene. V shed 3 bases and J shed 3 bases, with 11 bases lying between them. The CDR3 is 13 residues long. The CDR3 spells CSVEQGSYTEAFF. The CDR3 bases are TGCAGCGTTGAGCAGGGATCTTACACTGAAGCTTTCTTT.

In this sample, this clone turned up a few times. This sequence joins TRBV6-5 and TRBJ1-5, with TRBD1 identical over 7 bases. The CDR3 spans 15 residues. With V trimmed by 6 bases and J by 2 bases, 7 bases remained unmatched. Germline V gene lookup returns CDR1 MNHEY and CDR2 SVGAGI. The CDR3: CASRSTGTGNQPQHF. CDR3 nucleotides: TGTGCCAGCAGGTCGACAGGGACGGGCAATCAGCCCCAGCATTTT.

This clone has more than one count but fewer than ten. The CDR3 nucleotides read TGCAGCGTTGAGGAGGACTATGGCTACACCTTC. Translating gives CSVEEDYGYTF. The chain is built from TRBV29-1 and TRBJ1-2; D not certain. The CDR3 is 11 amino acids. Germline-derived CDR1 and CDR2 are SQVTM and ANQGSEA. V lost 3 bases, J lost 3 bases, and 5 bases lay in between.

This chain connects TRBV30 to TRBJ1-2; D possibly corresponds to TRBD1 (5 bases). Germline CDR1 and CDR2: GTSNPN and SVGIG (reference sequence). The CDR3 length is 14 residues. The V and J ends lost 3 bases and 5 bases respectively, with 16 bases between them. The CDR3 DNA sequence: TGTGCCTGGAGCTCAGGGACTGGACCTTATGGCTACACCTTC. Its protein product is CAWSSGTGPYGYTF.

The chain joins TRBV5-1 to TRBJ2-6, with a weak D call TRBD1 (5 bases). Trimming stripped 0 bases from V and 1 base from J, with 14 bases between. CDR3 length equals 18 residues. The germline gives CDR1 SGHRS, CDR2 YFSETQ. For the CDR3, the DNA is TGCGCCAGCAGCTTGGGTCCAGGGTCGACTTCTGGGGCCAACGTCCTGACTTTC. This gives the protein CASSLGPGSTSGANVLTF.

The rearrangement joins TRBV6-1 to TRBJ1-1, with a weak D call TRBD1 (6 bases). The CDR3 has 15 amino acids. Trimming stripped 3 bases from V and 1 base from J, with 12 bases between. Germline lookup yields CDR1 MNHNS and CDR2 SASEGT. CDR3 nucleotides: TGTGCCAGCAGTGACCTCGGACAGAGGAACACTGAAGCTTTCTTT. It translates to CASSDLGQRNTEAFF.

The V call is TRBV25-1, the J call TRBJ1-2, with TRBD1 identical over 8 bases. CDR3 size: 14 residues. The germline gives CDR1 MGHDK, CDR2 SYGVNS. The ends lost 6 bases at V and 0 bases at J; junction bases unmatched: 3. The CDR3 spells CASSPGQANYGYTF. The CDR3 region has the DNA TGTGCCAGCAGCCCGGGACAGGCTAACTATGGCTACACCTTC.

The sample holds a few counts of this clone. The chain joins TRBV9 to TRBJ1-5, with D perhaps TRBD1 (5 bases). The V gene lost 3 bases and the J gene lost 6 bases, with 16 bases spanning the gap. Germline V gene lookup returns CDR1 SGDLS and CDR2 YYNGEE. The CDR3 contains 15 residues. CDR3 in amino acids: CASSEGGVGGQPQHF. CDR3 sequence (DNA): TGTGCCAGCAGCGAGGGAGGGGTTGGCGGTCAGCCCCAGCATTTT.

The chain carries TRBV13 and TRBJ1-3, with a tentative D call TRBD1 (5 bases). There are 15 residues in the CDR3. Per germline, CDR1 PRHDT and CDR2 FYEKMQ (reference sequence). V lost 1 base to trimming and J lost 0 bases, with 7 bases between them. The CDR3 reads CASSLVGGSGNTIYF. The CDR3 DNA sequence: TGTGCCAGCAGCTTAGTCGGGGGCTCTGGAAACACCATATATTTT.

CDR3 amino acids: CASSFKTGPGNTIYF. DNA for the CDR3: TGTGCCAGCAGCTTCAAGACAGGGCCTGGAAACACCATATATTTT. V is TRBV14 and J is TRBJ1-3; 7 nucleotides match TRBD1. The CDR3 runs 15 residues. Germline CDR1 is SGHDN and CDR2 is FVKESK. V lost 5 bases, J lost 2 bases, and 6 bases stayed unmatched.

This clone was observed a handful of times. The J gene is TRBJ1-1, the V gene TRBV9; D gene uncertain. Trimming cost V 4 bases and J 1 base, with 11 bases left between them. The CDR3 runs 14 residues. Germline values: CDR1 SGDLS, CDR2 YYNGEE. The CDR3 is CASSLHSGNTEAFF. CDR3 sequence (DNA): TGTGCCAGCAGCCTCCACTCCGGGAACACTGAAGCTTTCTTT.